These 5 T cell receptor beta chains were all obtained from the same sample, sequenced in a study of response to subunit inactivated influenza vaccine. In TCRdb, the RT-PCR reads were re-called with MiXCR into one record per CDR3 protein. The sample has 450,000 to 700,000 distinct CDR3 sequences; roughly 15% are singletons. The specimen comprised PBMCs from blood, sampled roughly 12 days after vaccination. The receptor set was obtained from a man in his forties or fifties who received an inactivated influenza vaccine.

This clonotype was seen a handful of times. The chain combines TRBV7-9 with TRBJ2-1; 16 bases are a match to TRBD2. Germline V gene data show CDR1 as SEHNR and CDR2 as FQNEAQ (reference sequence). V dropped 4 bases and J dropped 9; count of bases not matched to a gene: 6. This CDR3 is built from 16 residues. CDR3 sequence reads: CASSSTGTSGGGEQFF. CDR3 nucleotide sequence: TGTGCCAGCAGCTCTACCGGGACTAGCGGGGGGGGTGAGCAGTTCTTC.

This clonotype was seen a few times. V and J are TRBV5-1 and TRBJ2-1, with a tentative D call TRBD1 (6 bases). CDR1 SGHRS and CDR2 YFSETQ come from the germline V gene. The CDR3 is 13 residues long. Deletions cut 4 bases from V and 7 bases from J, with 12 bases between. Here the CDR3 DNA reads TGCGCCAGCAGCCACGGACAGACTAATGAGCAGTTCTTC. Protein sequence: CASSHGQTNEQFF. The full variable domain, its missing parts supplied by reference TRBV5-1 and TRBJ2-1, is KAGVTQTPRYLIKTRGQQVTLSCSPISGHRSVSWYQQTPGQGLQFLFEYFSETQRNKGNFPGRFSGRQFSNSRSEMNVSTLELGDSALYLCASSHGQTNEQFFGPGTRLTVL.

This clonotype was picked up a small number of times. J is TRBJ2-5 and V is TRBV12-3 or TRBV12-4; maybe TRBD1 (6 bases). Trimming removed 2 bases at V and 7 bases at J, with 14 bases between. This CDR3 comprises 14 residues. CDR3 DNA sequence: TGTGCCAGCAGTTTACAGGGGAAGGGAGTGACCCAGTACTTC. Translation: CASSLQGKGVTQYF.

This clonotype occurred many times. The chain uses TRBV9 and TRBJ2-2, with a tentative D call TRBD2 (5 bases). V lost 0 bases and J lost 1, with 7 bases in between. From germline, CDR1 is SGDLS and CDR2 YYNGEE. The length of the CDR3 is 15 residues. CDR3 loop: CASSVGGGNTGELFF. The CDR3 nucleotides read TGTGCCAGCAGCGTAGGCGGAGGGAACACCGGGGAGCTGTTTTTT.

This clonotype came up a few times. J is TRBJ1-5 and V is TRBV20-1; 10 nucleotides align to TRBD1. The germline gives CDR1 DFQATT, CDR2 SNEGSKA (reference sequence). This CDR3 spans 17 amino acids. V shed 2 bases, J shed 5 bases, and the junction held 12 bases outside the gene matches. Here the CDR3 reads CSARWDRGLVRDQPQHF. The CDR3 bases are TGCAGTGCTAGATGGGACAGGGGTTTGGTCAGGGATCAGCCCCAGCATTTT.